This TCR beta chain was documented in a study of T cell repertoires in cytomegalovirus infection. Study context: Well-studied HLA-B-restricted epitopes and recently identified HLA-C-restricted epitopes of CMV were both used in the study.

General study points: Cumulative public TCR beta family frequency identified CMV carriers with the relevant HLA. HLA-C-restricted CMV clonotypes gave the most frequent clonotype in two of eight donors.

Remarks on this clonotype: Its antigen is not known.

The germline gives CDR1 MGHRA, CDR2 YSYEKL. The length of the CDR3 is 17 residues. The J segment lost 1 base and the V segment lost 4 bases, leaving 10 bases of the junction unmatched. TCRdb processed the reads anew with MiXCR; each CDR3 protein has one entry. This sample has approximately 910,000 distinct CDR3 sequences; less than 35% occur once, and the top ten carry over 11%. The source of this sequence is a human donor in good health (CMV status not recorded). Some clones in this sample may be carry-over from other donors' samples. The source was cultured CD8+ T cells from PBMCs, collected from culture after CMV antigen stimulation. The genes are TRBV4-1 and TRBJ2-1, with TRBD2 identical over 7 bases. The CDR3 sequence is CASSPSPSGGSYNEQFF. The CDR3, as DNA: TGCGCCAGCAGCCCCTCTCCTTCGGGGGGTTCCTACAATGAGCAGTTCTTC.